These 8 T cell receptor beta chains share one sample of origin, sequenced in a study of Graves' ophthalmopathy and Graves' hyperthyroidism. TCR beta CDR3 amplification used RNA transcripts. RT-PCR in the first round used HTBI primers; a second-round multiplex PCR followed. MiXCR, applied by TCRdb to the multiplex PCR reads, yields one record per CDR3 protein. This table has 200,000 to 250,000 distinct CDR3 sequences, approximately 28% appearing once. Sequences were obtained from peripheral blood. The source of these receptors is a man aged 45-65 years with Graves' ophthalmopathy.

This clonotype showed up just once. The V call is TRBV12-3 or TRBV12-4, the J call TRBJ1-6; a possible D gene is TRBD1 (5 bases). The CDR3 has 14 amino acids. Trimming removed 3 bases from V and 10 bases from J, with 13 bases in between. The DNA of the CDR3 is TGTGCCAGCAGTTTGGGGCAAAGAAGGTCACCCCTCCACTTT. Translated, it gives CASSLGQRRSPLHF.

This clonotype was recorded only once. The CDR3 here is CASSPTTNVGNTEAFF. CDR3 bases: TGTGCCAGCAGCCCCACTACTAACGTGGGGAACACTGAAGCTTTCTTT. V and J are TRBV12-3 or TRBV12-4 and TRBJ1-1; D is unclear. V was clipped by 6 bases and J by 1 base, with 18 bases between them. CDR3 length: 16 amino acids.

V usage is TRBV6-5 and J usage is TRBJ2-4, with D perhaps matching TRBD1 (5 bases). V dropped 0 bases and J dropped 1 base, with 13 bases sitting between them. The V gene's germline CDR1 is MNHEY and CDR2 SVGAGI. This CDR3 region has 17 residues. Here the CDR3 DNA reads TGTGCCAGCAGTTACTCAGTAGGGGCCCTGGCCAAAAACATTCAGTACTTC. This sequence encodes CASSYSVGALAKNIQYF.

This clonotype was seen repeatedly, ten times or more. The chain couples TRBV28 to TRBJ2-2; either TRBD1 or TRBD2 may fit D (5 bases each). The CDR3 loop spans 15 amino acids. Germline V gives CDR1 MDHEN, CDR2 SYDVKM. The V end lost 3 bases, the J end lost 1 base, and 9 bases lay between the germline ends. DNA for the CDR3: TGTGCCAGCAGTTTTCCTGGGGGGAACACCGGGGAGCTGTTTTTT. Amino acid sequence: CASSFPGGNTGELFF.

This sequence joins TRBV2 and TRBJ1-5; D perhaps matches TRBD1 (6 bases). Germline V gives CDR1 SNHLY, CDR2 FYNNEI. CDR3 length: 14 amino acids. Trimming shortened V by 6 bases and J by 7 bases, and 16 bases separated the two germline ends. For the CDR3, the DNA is TGTGCCAGCAGCACCGAGGTACAGGGACAGCCCCAGCATTTT. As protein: CASSTEVQGQPQHF.

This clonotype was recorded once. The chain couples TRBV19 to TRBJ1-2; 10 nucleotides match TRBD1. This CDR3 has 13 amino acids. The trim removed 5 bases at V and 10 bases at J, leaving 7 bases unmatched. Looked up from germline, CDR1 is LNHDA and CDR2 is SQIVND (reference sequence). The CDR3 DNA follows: TGTGCCAGTAGTGTTGACAGGGGGCTTTCCTACACCTTC. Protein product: CASSVDRGLSYTF.

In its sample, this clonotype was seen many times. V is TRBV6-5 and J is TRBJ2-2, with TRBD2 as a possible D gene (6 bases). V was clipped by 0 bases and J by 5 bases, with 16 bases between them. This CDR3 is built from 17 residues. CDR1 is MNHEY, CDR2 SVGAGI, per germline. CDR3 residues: CASSYSVWRDGTGELFF. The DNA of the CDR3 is TGTGCCAGCAGTTACTCCGTCTGGCGGGATGGTACCGGGGAGCTGTTTTTT.

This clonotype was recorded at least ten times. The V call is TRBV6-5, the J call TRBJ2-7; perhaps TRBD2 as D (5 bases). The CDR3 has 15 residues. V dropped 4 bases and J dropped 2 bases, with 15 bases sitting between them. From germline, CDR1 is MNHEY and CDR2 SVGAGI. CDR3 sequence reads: CASSSGATSTYEQYF. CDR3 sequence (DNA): TGTGCCAGCAGTTCTGGTGCCACTAGTACCTACGAGCAGTACTTC.